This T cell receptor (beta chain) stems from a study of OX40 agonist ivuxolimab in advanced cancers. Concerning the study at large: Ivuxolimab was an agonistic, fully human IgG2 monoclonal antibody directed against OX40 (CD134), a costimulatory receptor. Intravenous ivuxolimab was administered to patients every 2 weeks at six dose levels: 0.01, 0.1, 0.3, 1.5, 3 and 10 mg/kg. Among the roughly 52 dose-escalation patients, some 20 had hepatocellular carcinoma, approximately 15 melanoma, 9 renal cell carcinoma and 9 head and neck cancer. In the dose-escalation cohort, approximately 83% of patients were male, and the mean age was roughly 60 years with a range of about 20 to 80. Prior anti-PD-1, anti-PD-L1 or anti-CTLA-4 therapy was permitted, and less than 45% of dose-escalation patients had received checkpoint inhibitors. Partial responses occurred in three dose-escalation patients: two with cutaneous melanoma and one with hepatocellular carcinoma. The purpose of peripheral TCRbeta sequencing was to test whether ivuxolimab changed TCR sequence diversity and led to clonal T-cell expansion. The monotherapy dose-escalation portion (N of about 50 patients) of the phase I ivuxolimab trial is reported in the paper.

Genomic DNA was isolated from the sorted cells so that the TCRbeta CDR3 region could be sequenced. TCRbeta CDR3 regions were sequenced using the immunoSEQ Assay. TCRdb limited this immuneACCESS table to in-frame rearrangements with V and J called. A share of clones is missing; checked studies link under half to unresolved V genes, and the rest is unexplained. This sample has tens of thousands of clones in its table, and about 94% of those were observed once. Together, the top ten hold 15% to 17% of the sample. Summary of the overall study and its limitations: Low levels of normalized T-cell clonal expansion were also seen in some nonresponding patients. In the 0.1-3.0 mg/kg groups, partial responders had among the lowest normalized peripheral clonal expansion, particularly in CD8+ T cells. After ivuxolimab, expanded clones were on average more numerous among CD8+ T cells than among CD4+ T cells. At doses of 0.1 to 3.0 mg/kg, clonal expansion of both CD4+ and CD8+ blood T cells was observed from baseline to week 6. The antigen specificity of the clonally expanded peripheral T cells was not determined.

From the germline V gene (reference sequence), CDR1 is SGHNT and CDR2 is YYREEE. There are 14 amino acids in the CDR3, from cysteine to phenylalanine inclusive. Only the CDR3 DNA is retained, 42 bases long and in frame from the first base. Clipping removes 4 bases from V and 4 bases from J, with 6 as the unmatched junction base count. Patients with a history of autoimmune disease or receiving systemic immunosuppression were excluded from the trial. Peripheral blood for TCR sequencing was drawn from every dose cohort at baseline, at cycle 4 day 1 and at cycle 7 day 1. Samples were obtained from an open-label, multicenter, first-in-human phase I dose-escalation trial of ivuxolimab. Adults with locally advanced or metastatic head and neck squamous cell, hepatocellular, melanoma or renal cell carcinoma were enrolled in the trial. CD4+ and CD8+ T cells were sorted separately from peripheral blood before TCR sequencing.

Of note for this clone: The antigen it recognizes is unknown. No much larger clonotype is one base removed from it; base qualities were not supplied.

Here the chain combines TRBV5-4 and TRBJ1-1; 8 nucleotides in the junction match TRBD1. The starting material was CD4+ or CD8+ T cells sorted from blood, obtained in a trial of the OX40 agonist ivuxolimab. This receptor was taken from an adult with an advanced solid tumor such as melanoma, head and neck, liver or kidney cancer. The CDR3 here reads CASSRFTGGTEAFF. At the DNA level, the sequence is TGTGCCAGCAGCCGGTTTACAGGGGGCACTGAAGCTTTCTTT.